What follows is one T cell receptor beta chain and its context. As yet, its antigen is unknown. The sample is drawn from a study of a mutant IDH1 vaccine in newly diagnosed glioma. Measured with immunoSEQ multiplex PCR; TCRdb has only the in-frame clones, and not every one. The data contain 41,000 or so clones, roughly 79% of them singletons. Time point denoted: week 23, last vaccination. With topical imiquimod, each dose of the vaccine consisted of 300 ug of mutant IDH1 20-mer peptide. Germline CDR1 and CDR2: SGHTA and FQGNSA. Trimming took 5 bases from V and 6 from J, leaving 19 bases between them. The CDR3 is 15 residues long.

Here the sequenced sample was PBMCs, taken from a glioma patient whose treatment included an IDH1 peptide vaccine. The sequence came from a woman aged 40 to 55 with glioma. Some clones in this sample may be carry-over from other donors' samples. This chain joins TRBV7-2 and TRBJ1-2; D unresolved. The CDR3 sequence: CASSPYVGISHGYTF. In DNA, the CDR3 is TGTGCCAGCAGCCCCTATGTGGGGATCTCACATGGCTACACCTTC.